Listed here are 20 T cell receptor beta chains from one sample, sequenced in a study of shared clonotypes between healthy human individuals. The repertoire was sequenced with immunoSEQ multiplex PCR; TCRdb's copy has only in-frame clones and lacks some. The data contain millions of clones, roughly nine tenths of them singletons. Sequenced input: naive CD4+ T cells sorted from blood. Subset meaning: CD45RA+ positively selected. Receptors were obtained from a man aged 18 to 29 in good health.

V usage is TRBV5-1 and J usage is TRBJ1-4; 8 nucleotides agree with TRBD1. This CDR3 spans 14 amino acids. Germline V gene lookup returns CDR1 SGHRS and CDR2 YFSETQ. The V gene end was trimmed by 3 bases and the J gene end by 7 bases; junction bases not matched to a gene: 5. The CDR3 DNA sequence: TGCGCCAGCAGCTGGGGGGGACAGGCTGAAAAACTGTTTTTT. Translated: CASSWGGQAEKLFF.

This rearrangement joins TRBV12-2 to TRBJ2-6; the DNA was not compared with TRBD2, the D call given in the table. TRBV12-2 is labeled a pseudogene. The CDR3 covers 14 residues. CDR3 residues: CASRLLSGANVLTF. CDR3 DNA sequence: TGTGCAAGTCGCTTACTCTCTGGGGCCAACGTCCTGACTTTC.

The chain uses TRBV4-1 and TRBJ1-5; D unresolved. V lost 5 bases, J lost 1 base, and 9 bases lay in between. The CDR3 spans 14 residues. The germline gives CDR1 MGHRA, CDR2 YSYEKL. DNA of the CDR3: TGCGCCAGCAGCTCGGACGGAAGCAATCAGCCCCAGCATTTT. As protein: CASSSDGSNQPQHF.

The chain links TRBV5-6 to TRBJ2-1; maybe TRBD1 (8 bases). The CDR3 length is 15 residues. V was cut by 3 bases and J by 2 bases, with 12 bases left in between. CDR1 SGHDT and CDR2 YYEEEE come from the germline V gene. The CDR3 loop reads CASSYTGGAYNEQFF. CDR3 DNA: TGTGCCAGCAGCTATACAGGGGGGGCCTACAATGAGCAGTTCTTC.

CDR3 loop: CAWSGRDTKEKLFF. CDR3 bases: TGTGCCTGGAGTGGCCGGGACACGAAGGAAAAACTGTTTTTT. The rearrangement uses TRBV30 and TRBJ1-4; TRBD1 is a possible D gene (6 bases). CDR1 is GTSNPN and CDR2 is SVGIG in the germline V gene (reference sequence). Between the trimmed V and J ends, which lost 1 base and 8 bases, there was a span of 14 bases. The CDR3 is made up of 14 amino acids.

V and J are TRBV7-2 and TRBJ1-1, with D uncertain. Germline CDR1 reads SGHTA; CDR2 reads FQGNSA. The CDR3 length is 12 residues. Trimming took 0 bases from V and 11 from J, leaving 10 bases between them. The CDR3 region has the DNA TGTGCCAGCAGCTTAGCGGGGAATGGGGCTTTCTTT. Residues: CASSLAGNGAFF. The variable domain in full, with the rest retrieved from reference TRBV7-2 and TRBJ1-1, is GAGVSQSPSNKVTEKGKDVELRCDPISGHTALYWYRQSLGQGLEFLIYFQGNSAPDKSGLPSDRFSAERTGGSVSTLTIQRTQQEDSAVYLCASSLAGNGAFFGQGTRLTVV.

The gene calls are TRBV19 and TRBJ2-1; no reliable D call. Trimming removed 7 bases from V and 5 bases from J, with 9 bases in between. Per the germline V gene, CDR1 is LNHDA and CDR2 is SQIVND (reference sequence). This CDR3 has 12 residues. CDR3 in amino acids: CASIGFHNEQFF. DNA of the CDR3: TGTGCCAGTATCGGGTTCCACAATGAGCAGTTCTTC.

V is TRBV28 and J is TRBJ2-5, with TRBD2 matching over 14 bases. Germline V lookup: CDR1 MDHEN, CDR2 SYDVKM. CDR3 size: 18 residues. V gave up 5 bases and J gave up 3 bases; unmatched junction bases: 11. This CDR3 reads CASSLRLAGGPGKETQYF. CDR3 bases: TGTGCCAGCAGTCTACGACTAGCGGGGGGGCCAGGGAAAGAGACCCAGTACTTC.

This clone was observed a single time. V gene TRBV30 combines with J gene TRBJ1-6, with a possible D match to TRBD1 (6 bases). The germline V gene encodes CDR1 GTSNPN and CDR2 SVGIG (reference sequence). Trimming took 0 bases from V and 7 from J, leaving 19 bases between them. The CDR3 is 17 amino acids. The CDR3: CAWSVLRTARGNSPLHF. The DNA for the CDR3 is TGTGCCTGGAGTGTACTCCGGACCGCCAGGGGAAATTCACCCCTCCACTTT.

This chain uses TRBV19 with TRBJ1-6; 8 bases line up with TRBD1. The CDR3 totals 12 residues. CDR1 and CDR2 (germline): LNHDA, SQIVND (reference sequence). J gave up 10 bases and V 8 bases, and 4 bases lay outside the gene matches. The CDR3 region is CASRTGQSPLHF. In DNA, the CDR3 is TGTGCCAGTCGGACAGGGCAGTCACCCCTCCACTTT.

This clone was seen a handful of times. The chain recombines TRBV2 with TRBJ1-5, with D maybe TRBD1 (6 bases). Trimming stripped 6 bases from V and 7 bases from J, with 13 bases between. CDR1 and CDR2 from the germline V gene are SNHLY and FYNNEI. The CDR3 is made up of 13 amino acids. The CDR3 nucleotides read TGTGCCAGCAGCGCGGACAGTTTCCAGCCCCAGCATTTT. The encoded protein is CASSADSFQPQHF.

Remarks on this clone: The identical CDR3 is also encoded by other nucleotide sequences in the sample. Written as DNA, the CDR3 is TGTGCCAGTAGAGACAATAGCAATCAGCCCCAGCATTTT. Residues: CASRDNSNQPQHF. This chain links TRBV19 with TRBJ1-5; D is undetermined. Deletions cut 6 bases from V and 0 bases from J, with 6 bases between. Per the germline V gene, CDR1 is LNHDA and CDR2 is SQIVND (reference sequence). This CDR3 spans 13 amino acids.

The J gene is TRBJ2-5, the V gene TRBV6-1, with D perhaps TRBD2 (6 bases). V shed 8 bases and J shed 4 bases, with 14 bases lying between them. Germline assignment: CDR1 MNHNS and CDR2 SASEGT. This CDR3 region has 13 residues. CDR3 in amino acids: CASGFLGGETQYF. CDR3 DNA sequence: TGTGCCAGCGGGTTCCTGGGGGGAGAGACCCAGTACTTC.

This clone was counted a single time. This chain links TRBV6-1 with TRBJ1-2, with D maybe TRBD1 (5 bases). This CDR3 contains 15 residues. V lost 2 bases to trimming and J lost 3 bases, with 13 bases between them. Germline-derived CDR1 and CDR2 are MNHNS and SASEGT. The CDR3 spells CASSETLGGDYGYTF. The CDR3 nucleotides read TGTGCCAGCAGTGAAACCCTGGGGGGTGACTATGGCTACACCTTC.

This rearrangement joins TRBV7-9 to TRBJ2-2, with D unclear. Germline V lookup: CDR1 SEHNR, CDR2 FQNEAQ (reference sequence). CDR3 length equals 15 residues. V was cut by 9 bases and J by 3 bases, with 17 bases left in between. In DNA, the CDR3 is TGTGCCAGTACGCCGGGTCAGTCGGACACCGGGGAGCTGTTTTTT. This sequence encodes CASTPGQSDTGELFF.

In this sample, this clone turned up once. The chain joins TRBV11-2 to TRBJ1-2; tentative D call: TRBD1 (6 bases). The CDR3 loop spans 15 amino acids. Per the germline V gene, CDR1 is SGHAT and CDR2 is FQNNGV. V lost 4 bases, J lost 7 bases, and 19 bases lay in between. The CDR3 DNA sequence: TGTGCCAGCAGCTCGACAGGTCTAGGCCCTCCTGGCTACACCTTC. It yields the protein CASSSTGLGPPGYTF.

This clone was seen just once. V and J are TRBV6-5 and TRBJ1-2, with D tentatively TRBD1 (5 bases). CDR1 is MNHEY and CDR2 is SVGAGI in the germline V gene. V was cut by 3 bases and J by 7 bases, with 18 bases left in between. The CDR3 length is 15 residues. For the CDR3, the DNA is TGTGCCAGCAGTTATACCACAGGTCCACTCCGTGGCTACACCTTC. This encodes CASSYTTGPLRGYTF.

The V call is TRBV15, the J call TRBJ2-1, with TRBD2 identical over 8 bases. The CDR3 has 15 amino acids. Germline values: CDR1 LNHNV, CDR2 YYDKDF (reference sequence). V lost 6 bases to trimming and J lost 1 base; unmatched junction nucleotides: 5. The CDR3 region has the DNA TGTGCCACCAGTCCGGGGGGGCCTTCCTACAATGAGCAGTTCTTC. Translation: CATSPGGPSYNEQFF. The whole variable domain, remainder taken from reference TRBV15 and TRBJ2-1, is DAMVIQNPRYQVTQFGKPVTLSCSQTLNHNVMYWYQQKSSQAPKLLFHYYDKDFNNEADTPDNFQSRRPNTSFCFLDIRSPGLGDTAMYLCATSPGGPSYNEQFFGPGTRLTVL.

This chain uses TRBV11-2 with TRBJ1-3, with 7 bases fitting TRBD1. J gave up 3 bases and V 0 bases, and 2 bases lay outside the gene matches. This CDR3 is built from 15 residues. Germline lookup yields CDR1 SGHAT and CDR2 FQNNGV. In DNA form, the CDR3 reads TGTGCCAGCAGCTTAGATGGGACAGTTGGAAACACCATATATTTT. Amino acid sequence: CASSLDGTVGNTIYF.

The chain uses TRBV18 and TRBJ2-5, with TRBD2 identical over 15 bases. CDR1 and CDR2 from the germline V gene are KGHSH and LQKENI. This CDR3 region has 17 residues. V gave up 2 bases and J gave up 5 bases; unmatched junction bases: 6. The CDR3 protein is CASSPAGLAGGTETQYF. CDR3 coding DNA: TGTGCCAGCTCACCAGCGGGACTAGCGGGAGGTACGGAGACCCAGTACTTC.